The 24 T cell receptor beta chains below were found in one sample sequenced in a study of blood T cell repertoires in COVID-19. TCRdb's copy holds only in-frame clones and misses some; the assay was immunoSEQ multiplex PCR. The table lists just over 70,000 clones, roughly 80% of them singletons. Sequencing input: peripheral blood. The receptor source for this set is a man in his 70s who had recovered from COVID-19.

The V and J genes are TRBV18 and TRBJ2-5; 9 nucleotides agree with TRBD2. There are 19 residues in the CDR3. From germline, CDR1 is KGHSH and CDR2 LQKENI. V lost 3 bases, J lost 1 base, and 15 bases stayed unmatched. CDR3 sequence: CASSPTTGQTSGVQETQYF. The CDR3 region has the DNA TGTGCCAGCTCACCCACAACGGGGCAGACTAGCGGCGTCCAAGAGACCCAGTACTTC. Full variable domain (missing parts from reference TRBV18 and TRBJ2-5): NAGVMQNPRHLVRRRGQEARLRCSPMKGHSHVYWYRQLPEEGLKFMVYLQKENIIDESGMPKERFSAEFPKEGPSILRIQQVVRGDSAAYFCASSPTTGQTSGVQETQYFGPGTRLLVL.

The CDR3 DNA reads as TGCGCCAGCAGCTTTAGAGGACAGGGGTCCGAAAAACTGTTTTTT. Translation gives CASSFRGQGSEKLFF. The chain carries TRBV5-1 and TRBJ1-4, with TRBD1 matching 9 bases. With V trimmed by 2 bases and J by 8 bases, 7 bases remained unmatched. Germline CDR1 reads SGHRS; CDR2 reads YFSETQ. The CDR3 totals 15 residues.

This chain connects TRBV4-3 to TRBJ1-2; D unresolved. The germline gives CDR1 LGHNA, CDR2 YSLEER. Trimming left V 0 bases short and J 2 bases short, with 10 bases between. This CDR3 has 15 amino acids. The chain's CDR3 is CASSQDYDSNYGYTF. The DNA for the CDR3 is TGCGCCAGCAGCCAAGATTATGACTCCAACTATGGCTACACCTTC.

The genes are TRBV6-1 and TRBJ2-7, with unresolved D. Trimming took 1 base from V and 4 from J, leaving 11 bases between them. The CDR3 length is 14 residues. Germline-derived CDR1 and CDR2 are MNHNS and SASEGT. CDR3 sequence (DNA): TGTGCCAGCAGTGAAGTGGGCAGAAATTACGAGCAGTACTTC. It translates to CASSEVGRNYEQYF.

The genes are TRBV19 and TRBJ1-5; D is undetermined. V was pared by 5 bases and J by 7 bases, with 12 bases between. This CDR3 has 13 amino acids. Germline V gene sequence: CDR1 LNHDA, CDR2 SQIVND (reference sequence). The CDR3 bases are TGTGCCAGTAGTGGACTTGGCAGCCAGCCCCAGCATTTT. Translation gives CASSGLGSQPQHF.

The chain links TRBV2 to TRBJ1-6, with D perhaps matching TRBD1 (5 bases). Germline-derived CDR1 and CDR2 are SNHLY and FYNNEI. Trimming pared 3 bases from V and 9 bases from J, leaving 12 bases between. This CDR3 spans 14 amino acids. The CDR3: CASSETVGRSPLHF. The CDR3 DNA reads TGTGCCAGCAGTGAGACAGTGGGTCGTTCACCCCTCCACTTT.

This chain links TRBV30 with TRBJ1-1; TRBD1 matches 8 bases. This CDR3 is built from 12 residues. Looked up from germline, CDR1 is GTSNPN and CDR2 is SVGIG (reference sequence). With V trimmed by 4 bases and J by 6 bases, 4 bases remained unmatched. DNA for the CDR3: TGTGCCTGGACAGGGGGCGACGCTGAAGCTTTCTTT. Protein sequence: CAWTGGDAEAFF.

The J gene is TRBJ2-1, the V gene TRBV4-3, with 13 bases lining up with TRBD2. J lost 7 bases, V lost 2 bases, and 8 bases had no gene match. The CDR3 is 17 residues long. Germline V gene lookup returns CDR1 LGHNA and CDR2 YSLEER. Written as DNA, the CDR3 is TGCGCCAGCAGCCAACGCCGAGGACTAGCGGGAGATAATGAGCAGTTCTTC. Translated, it gives CASSQRRGLAGDNEQFF.

The V and J genes are TRBV7-2 and TRBJ2-1, with D hard to call. V shed 5 bases and J shed 0 bases, with 14 bases lying between them. CDR1 is SGHTA, CDR2 FQGNSA, per germline. The CDR3 contains 16 residues. CDR3 sequence: CASSPQSENSYNEQFF. In DNA form, the CDR3 reads TGTGCCAGCAGCCCACAGAGTGAAAACTCCTACAATGAGCAGTTCTTC.

The chain carries TRBV3-1 (or the pseudogene TRBV3-2) and TRBJ2-7, with D maybe TRBD1 (5 bases). Looked up from germline, CDR1 is LGHDT and CDR2 is YNNKEL (reference sequence). The CDR3 has 16 amino acids. V lost 2 bases to trimming and J lost 6 bases, with 20 bases between them. Here the CDR3 DNA reads TGTGCCAGCAGCCAAACGAAGGGGCGGACCCAATCCGAGCAGTACTTC. Translating gives CASSQTKGRTQSEQYF.

The genes are TRBV19 and TRBJ1-6; D call uncertain. The CDR3 totals 15 residues. In germline, CDR1 is LNHDA, CDR2 SQIVND (reference sequence). The ends were cut back, 3 bases at V and 4 bases at J, with 10 bases in the middle. The CDR3 region is CASSMSGDYNSPLHF. For the CDR3, the DNA is TGTGCCAGTAGTATGAGCGGGGATTATAATTCACCCCTCCACTTT.

The rearrangement uses TRBV5-1 and TRBJ2-5; no firm D call. The length of the CDR3 is 16 residues. Trimming pared 4 bases from V and 1 base from J, leaving 17 bases between. From germline, CDR1 is SGHRS and CDR2 YFSETQ. The chain's CDR3 is CASSPVDRGGQETQYF. The CDR3 DNA reads as TGCGCCAGCAGCCCCGTCGATAGAGGCGGCCAAGAGACCCAGTACTTC.

V gene TRBV19 combines with J gene TRBJ2-3; 7 bases align to TRBD1. The trim removed 4 bases at V and 3 bases at J, leaving 7 bases unmatched. This CDR3 is built from 15 residues. Germline V CDR1 and CDR2: LNHDA, SQIVND (reference sequence). CDR3 DNA: TGTGCCAGTAGTACCCCGACAGGGTGGACAGATACGCAGTATTTT. It specifies CASSTPTGWTDTQYF.

V and J are TRBV28 and TRBJ2-7; 11 bases line up with TRBD1. J lost 0 bases, V lost 6 bases, and 4 bases had no gene match. In germline, CDR1 is MDHEN, CDR2 SYDVKM. The CDR3 runs to 15 residues. As DNA, the CDR3 is TGTGCCAGCAGCCCCGGGACAGGGGGCTCCTACGAGCAGTACTTC. It yields the protein CASSPGTGGSYEQYF.

V is TRBV5-1 and J is TRBJ2-7; the match to TRBD1 covers 9 bases. V dropped 4 bases and J dropped 3; count of bases not matched to a gene: 11. The length of the CDR3 is 16 residues. Looked up from germline, CDR1 is SGHRS and CDR2 is YFSETQ. The CDR3 DNA reads as TGCGCCAGCAGCGGGCTACAGGGGGCGAATTTCTACGAGCAGTACTTC. This encodes CASSGLQGANFYEQYF. The full variable domain, in which reference TRBV5-1 and TRBJ2-7 provide the parts outside the CDR3, is KAGVTQTPRYLIKTRGQQVTLSCSPISGHRSVSWYQQTPGQGLQFLFEYFSETQRNKGNFPGRFSGRQFSNSRSEMNVSTLELGDSALYLCASSGLQGANFYEQYFGPGTRLTVT.

The chain joins TRBV14 to TRBJ2-5; no clear D. Trimming removed 3 bases from V and 1 base from J, with 9 bases in between. The CDR3 is made up of 14 amino acids. The V gene's germline CDR1 is SGHDN and CDR2 FVKESK. The CDR3 sequence is CASSHPNLQETQYF. CDR3 DNA sequence: TGTGCCAGCAGCCATCCTAACCTCCAAGAGACCCAGTACTTC. The whole variable domain, filled in from reference TRBV14 and TRBJ2-5, reads EAGVTQFPSHSVIEKGQTVTLRCDPISGHDNLYWYRRVMGKEIKFLLHFVKESKQDESGMPNNRFLAERTGGTYSTLKVQPAELEDSGVYFCASSHPNLQETQYFGPGTRLLVL.

This rearrangement joins TRBV7-2 to TRBJ2-3, with 13 positions matching TRBD2. The length of the CDR3 is 17 residues. Germline loops: CDR1 SGHTA, CDR2 FQGNSA. J was trimmed by 5 bases and V by 3 bases; bases with no gene match: 8. CDR3 loop: CASSFLATSGGGDTQYF. The CDR3 region has the DNA TGTGCCAGCAGCTTCTTAGCTACTAGCGGGGGGGGAGATACGCAGTATTTT.

This sequence joins TRBV3-1 (or the pseudogene TRBV3-2) and TRBJ2-5; 14 positions agree with TRBD2. The CDR3 consists of 17 residues. Germline CDR1 is LGHDT and CDR2 is YNNKEL (reference sequence). The trim removed 1 base at V and 3 bases at J, leaving 4 bases unmatched. The DNA for the CDR3 is TGTGCCAGCAGCCAAGGTTTGGGACTAGCGGGAGAAGAGACCCAGTACTTC. As protein: CASSQGLGLAGEETQYF.

This clone is a singleton in its sample. V and J are TRBV11-2 and TRBJ2-7, with 7 nucleotides matching TRBD1. This CDR3 has 15 residues. CDR1 SGHAT and CDR2 FQNNGV come from the germline V gene. Trimming at V came to 0 bases and at J to 3 bases, leaving 5 bases not matched to a gene. The CDR3 protein is CASSLDLRDSYEQYF. CDR3 in DNA: TGTGCCAGCAGCTTAGATCTTCGGGACAGCTACGAGCAGTACTTC.

The chain carries TRBV29-1 and TRBJ2-1; TRBD1 matches at 8 bases. The CDR3 runs to 16 residues. CDR1 is SQVTM and CDR2 is ANQGSEA in the germline V gene. V lost 4 bases, J lost 3 bases, and 11 bases stayed unmatched. Here the CDR3 reads CSVAPPGTGLYNEQFF. CDR3 DNA: TGCAGCGTTGCTCCCCCCGGGACAGGACTCTACAATGAGCAGTTCTTC.

The chain is built from TRBV7-6 and TRBJ1-5; D unclear. The germline CDR1 and CDR2 sequences are SGHVS and FNYEAQ. The CDR3 extends over 16 amino acids. Trimming pared 6 bases from V and 0 bases from J, leaving 15 bases between. CDR3 in amino acids: CASSPAEFGSNQPQHF. The CDR3 DNA reads TGTGCCAGCAGTCCCGCGGAATTCGGTAGCAATCAGCCCCAGCATTTT.

This clone is medium-sized in the sample. The chain joins TRBV6-2 or TRBV6-3 to TRBJ2-2, with D possibly being TRBD1 (5 bases). This CDR3 region has 13 residues. CDR1 MNHEY and CDR2 SVGEGT come from the germline V gene. Between the trimmed V and J ends, which lost 4 bases and 3 bases, there was a span of 6 bases. The DNA of the CDR3 is TGTGCCAGCAGTTCAGGGTACACCGGGGAGCTGTTTTTT. It translates to CASSSGYTGELFF.

The rearrangement links TRBV14 to TRBJ1-2, with 10 nucleotides matching TRBD1. The germline V gene encodes CDR1 SGHDN and CDR2 FVKESK. V shed 4 bases, J shed 7 bases, and the junction held 12 bases outside the gene matches. The CDR3 extends over 16 amino acids. CDR3 nucleotides: TGTGCCAGCAGCCTTTTCTCCGGGACAGGGGAGGGTGGCTACACCTTC. This sequence encodes CASSLFSGTGEGGYTF.

CDR3 in DNA: TGCAGCGTTGAAGATTTCCAGGGGGCTTTGAATGAGCAGTTCTTC. Translation gives CSVEDFQGALNEQFF. This chain joins TRBV29-1 and TRBJ2-1, with 8 bases lining up with TRBD1. The CDR3 covers 15 residues. Germline loops: CDR1 SQVTM, CDR2 ANQGSEA. V was pared by 0 bases and J by 7 bases, with 8 bases of the junction left unmatched.